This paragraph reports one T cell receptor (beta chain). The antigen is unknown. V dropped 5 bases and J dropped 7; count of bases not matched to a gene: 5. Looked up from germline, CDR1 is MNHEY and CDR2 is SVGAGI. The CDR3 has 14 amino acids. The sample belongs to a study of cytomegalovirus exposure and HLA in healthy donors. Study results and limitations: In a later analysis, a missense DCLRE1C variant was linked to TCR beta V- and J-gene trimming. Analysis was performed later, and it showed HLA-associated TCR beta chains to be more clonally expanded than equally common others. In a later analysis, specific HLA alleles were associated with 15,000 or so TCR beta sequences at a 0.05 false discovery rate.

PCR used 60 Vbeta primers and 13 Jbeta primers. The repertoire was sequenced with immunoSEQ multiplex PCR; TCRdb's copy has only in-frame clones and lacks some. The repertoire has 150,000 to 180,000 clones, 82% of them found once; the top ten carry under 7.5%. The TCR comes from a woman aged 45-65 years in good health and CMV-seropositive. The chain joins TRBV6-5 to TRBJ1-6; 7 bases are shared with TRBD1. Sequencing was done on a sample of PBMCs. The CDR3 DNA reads TGTGCCAGCAGTCGGGACAGCTACAATTCACCCCTCCACTTT. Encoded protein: CASSRDSYNSPLHF.